This T cell receptor beta chain is from a study of technical replicates of blood from a few donors. The protocol was immunoSEQ multiplex PCR, while the TCRdb copy is restricted to in-frame clones and leaves out a portion. This repertoire shows approximately 92,000 clones, roughly 96% found once; its top ten account for more than 0.2%. Germline lookup yields CDR1 SGHRS and CDR2 YFSETQ. Trimming took off 0 bases at V and 3 bases at J, with 10 bases between the two ends. This CDR3 is built from 14 residues. The chain couples TRBV5-1 to TRBJ2-7; D possibly corresponds to TRBD1 (5 bases). The sequencing sample was made of T cells isolated from PBMCs. This receptor was identified in a human donor in good health. The CDR3 is CASSLDWGIYEQYF. DNA for the CDR3: TGCGCCAGCAGCTTGGATTGGGGCATCTACGAGCAGTACTTC.